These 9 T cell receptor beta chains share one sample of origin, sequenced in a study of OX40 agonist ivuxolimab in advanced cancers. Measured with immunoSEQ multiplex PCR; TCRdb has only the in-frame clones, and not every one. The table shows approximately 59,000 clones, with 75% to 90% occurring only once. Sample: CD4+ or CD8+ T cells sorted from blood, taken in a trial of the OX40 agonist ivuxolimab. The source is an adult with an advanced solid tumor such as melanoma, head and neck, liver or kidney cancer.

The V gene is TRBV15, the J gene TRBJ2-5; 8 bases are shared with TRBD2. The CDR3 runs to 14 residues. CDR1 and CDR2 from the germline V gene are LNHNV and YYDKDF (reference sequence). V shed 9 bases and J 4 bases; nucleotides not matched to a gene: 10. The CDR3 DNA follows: TGTGCCACTAGGAGGGCGGGAGGCTCAGAGACCCAGTACTTC. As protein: CATRRAGGSETQYF. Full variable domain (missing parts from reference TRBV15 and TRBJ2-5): DAMVIQNPRYQVTQFGKPVTLSCSQTLNHNVMYWYQQKSSQAPKLLFHYYDKDFNNEADTPDNFQSRRPNTSFCFLDIRSPGLGDTAMYLCATRRAGGSETQYFGPGTRLLVL.

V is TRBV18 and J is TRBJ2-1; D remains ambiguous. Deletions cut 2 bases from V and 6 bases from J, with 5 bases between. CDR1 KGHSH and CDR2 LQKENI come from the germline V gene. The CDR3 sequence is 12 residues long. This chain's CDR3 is CASSPAGNEQFF. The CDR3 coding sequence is TGTGCCAGCTCACCAGCCGGCAATGAGCAGTTCTTC.

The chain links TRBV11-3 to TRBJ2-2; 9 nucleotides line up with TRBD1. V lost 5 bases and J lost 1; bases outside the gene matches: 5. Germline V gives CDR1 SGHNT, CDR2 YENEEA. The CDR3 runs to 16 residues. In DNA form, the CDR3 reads TGTGCCAGCAGCAAACCGGGACAGGGGAACACCGGGGAGCTGTTTTTT. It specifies CASSKPGQGNTGELFF.

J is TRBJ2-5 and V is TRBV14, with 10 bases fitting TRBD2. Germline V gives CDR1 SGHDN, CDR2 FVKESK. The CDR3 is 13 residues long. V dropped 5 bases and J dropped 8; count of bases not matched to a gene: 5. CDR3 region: CASSAGLANTQYF. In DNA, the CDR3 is TGTGCCAGCAGCGCGGGACTAGCGAATACCCAGTACTTC.

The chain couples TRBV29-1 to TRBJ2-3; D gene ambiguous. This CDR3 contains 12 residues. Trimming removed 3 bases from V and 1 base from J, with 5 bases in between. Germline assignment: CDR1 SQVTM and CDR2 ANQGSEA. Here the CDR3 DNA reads TGCAGCGTTGAGGCGGGCACAGATACGCAGTATTTT. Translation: CSVEAGTDTQYF.

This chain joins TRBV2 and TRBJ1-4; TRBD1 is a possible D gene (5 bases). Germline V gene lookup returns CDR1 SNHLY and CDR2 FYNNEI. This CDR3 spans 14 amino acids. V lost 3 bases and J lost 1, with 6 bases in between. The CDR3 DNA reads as TGTGCCAGCAGTGAGGGGGGAACTAATGAAAAACTGTTTTTT. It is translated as CASSEGGTNEKLFF.

The CDR3: CASSPERTNEKLFF. CDR3 sequence (DNA): TGTGCCAGCAGCCCGGAGCGCACTAATGAAAAACTGTTTTTT. The V and J genes are TRBV2 and TRBJ1-4; D ambiguous. This CDR3 contains 14 residues. Per germline, CDR1 SNHLY and CDR2 FYNNEI. With 6 bases removed from V and 2 bases from J, the gap between germline ends came to 10 bases.

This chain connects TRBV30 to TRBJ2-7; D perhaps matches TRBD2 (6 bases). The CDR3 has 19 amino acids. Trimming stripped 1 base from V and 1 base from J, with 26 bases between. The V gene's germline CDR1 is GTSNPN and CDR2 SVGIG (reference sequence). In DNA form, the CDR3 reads TGTGCCTGGAGTGAGTACCGGGGGACCATCAGGACGGTTTCCTACGAGCAGTACTTC. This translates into CAWSEYRGTIRTVSYEQYF.

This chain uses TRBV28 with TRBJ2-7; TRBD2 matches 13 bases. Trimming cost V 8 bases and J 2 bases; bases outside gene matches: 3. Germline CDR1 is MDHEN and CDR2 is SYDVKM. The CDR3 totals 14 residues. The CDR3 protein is CASGGLAGAYEQYF. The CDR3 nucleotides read TGTGCCAGCGGAGGACTAGCGGGAGCCTACGAGCAGTACTTC.